This entry lists 21 T cell receptor beta chains sequenced from one sample in a study of radiation and T cells in renal cell carcinoma. Profiling relied on immunoSEQ multiplex PCR, and the TCRdb table lists in-frame clones only, not all of them. The data show 95,000 to 150,000 clones, roughly 80% seen once. The time point: baseline pretreatment blood. Documented treatment: 15 Gy SBRT to primary tumor, nephrectomy 4 weeks later. Sequenced here: blood, sampled from a patient whose treatment included radiotherapy and nephrectomy. All receptors derive from an older woman with renal cell carcinoma.

The rearrangement joins TRBV28 to TRBJ1-1, with 12 positions matching TRBD1. Unmatched junction bases numbered 11, after V lost 9 bases and J lost 3 bases. CDR1 MDHEN and CDR2 SYDVKM come from the germline V gene. This CDR3 has 16 amino acids. The CDR3 nucleotides read TGTGCCAGGGCGAGACGGGACAGGGGGCCGGACACTGAAGCTTTCTTT. Amino acids: CARARRDRGPDTEAFF.

V and J are TRBV7-9 and TRBJ1-2, with a possible D match to TRBD1 (6 bases). Between the trimmed V and J ends, which lost 2 bases and 3 bases, there was a span of 13 bases. The CDR3 contains 15 residues. From germline, CDR1 is SEHNR and CDR2 FQNEAQ (reference sequence). This CDR3 reads CASSLSGPGDYGYTF. The CDR3 DNA reads TGTGCCAGCAGCTTAAGTGGTCCAGGGGACTATGGCTACACCTTC. The whole variable domain, remainder taken from reference TRBV7-9 and TRBJ1-2, is DTGVSQNPRHKITKRGQNVTFRCDPISEHNRLYWYRQTLGQGPEFLTYFQNEAQLEKSRLLSDRFSAERPKGSFSTLEIQRTEQGDSAMYLCASSLSGPGDYGYTFGSGTRLTVV.

This clone has a handful of counts. The chain has TRBV20-1 and TRBJ1-1; no firm D call. Germline CDR1 reads DFQATT; CDR2 reads SNEGSKA (reference sequence). The CDR3 totals 11 residues. Trimming stripped 2 bases from V and 1 base from J, with 2 bases between. The CDR3 sequence is CSARPNTEAFF. In nucleotides, the CDR3 is TGCAGTGCTAGACCGAACACTGAAGCTTTCTTT.

The V gene is TRBV9, the J gene TRBJ1-1; D gene ambiguous. The CDR3 consists of 15 residues. V was cut by 4 bases and J by 3 bases, with 16 bases left in between. Germline V gene data show CDR1 as SGDLS and CDR2 as YYNGEE. The CDR3 protein is CASSPVPRKDTEAFF. The CDR3 nucleotides are TGTGCCAGCAGCCCAGTCCCGAGGAAGGACACTGAAGCTTTCTTT.

V and J are TRBV6-6 and TRBJ1-5; no reliable D call. Germline V gene data show CDR1 as MNHNY and CDR2 as SVGAGI (reference sequence). The CDR3 consists of 13 residues. Trimming took off 6 bases at V and 2 bases at J, with 8 bases between the two ends. The CDR3 protein is CASRYKGNQPQHF. The CDR3 DNA is TGTGCCAGCAGGTACAAAGGCAATCAGCCCCAGCATTTT.

This clone was observed a single time. The gene calls are TRBV6-5 and TRBJ2-3; the match to TRBD2 covers 11 bases. Germline trimming cut 6 bases from V and 6 bases from J; bases unmatched to any gene: 5. Germline V lookup: CDR1 MNHEY, CDR2 SVGAGI. The CDR3 runs to 14 residues. CDR3 loop: CASRPTSGGDTQYF. DNA of the CDR3: TGTGCCAGCAGGCCTACTAGCGGGGGTGATACGCAGTATTTT.

This chain uses TRBV6-6 with TRBJ2-3, with D tentatively TRBD2 (5 bases). Per the germline V gene, CDR1 is MNHNY and CDR2 is SVGAGI (reference sequence). Trimming shortened V by 2 bases and J by 2 bases, and 11 bases separated the two germline ends. The length of the CDR3 is 15 residues. In DNA form, the CDR3 reads TGTGCCAGCAGTTACGGCCTCGGGATCACAGATACGCAGTATTTT. This encodes CASSYGLGITDTQYF.

The table lists this clone with a few counts. This rearrangement joins TRBV13 to TRBJ2-3, with 11 bases that match TRBD2. The V gene end was trimmed by 4 bases and the J gene end by 0 bases; junction bases not matched to a gene: 12. CDR1 and CDR2 (germline): PRHDT, FYEKMQ (reference sequence). The CDR3 runs 19 residues. The CDR3, as DNA: TGTGCCAGCAGCTCACCGGGACTAGCGGTTTCTCTTAGCACAGATACGCAGTATTTT. Translated, it gives CASSSPGLAVSLSTDTQYF.

The V call is TRBV15, the J call TRBJ2-7, with D hard to call. The CDR3 is 15 amino acids. CDR1 is LNHNV and CDR2 is YYDKDF in the germline V gene (reference sequence). The germline V and J ends were trimmed by 0 bases and 4 bases, with 13 bases remaining between them. CDR3 amino acids: CATSREVTIRYEQYF. CDR3 bases: TGTGCCACCAGCAGAGAGGTTACGATTCGTTACGAGCAGTACTTC.

V usage is TRBV28 and J usage is TRBJ2-1, with a tentative D call TRBD2 (5 bases). This CDR3 comprises 13 residues. V was shortened by 9 bases and J by 8 bases, with 17 bases between the two germline ends. The germline V gene has CDR1 MDHEN and CDR2 SYDVKM. DNA of the CDR3: TGTGCCAGTTCAGATTTAGCGACTTATGAGCAGTTCTTC. This translates into CASSDLATYEQFF.

This clone was counted only a few times. This rearrangement joins TRBV6-5 to TRBJ1-2, with D unclear. V lost 5 bases and J 8 bases, leaving 18 bases between the germline ends. Germline CDR1 MNHEY, CDR2 SVGAGI. The CDR3 is 14 amino acids. The DNA for the CDR3 is TGTGCCAGCAGTAACCCTGGACGGCCCAGGGGCTACACCTTC. Its protein is CASSNPGRPRGYTF.

This rearrangement joins TRBV7-9 to TRBJ1-1; perhaps TRBD1 as D (5 bases). The germline V and J ends were trimmed by 5 bases and 1 base, with 8 bases remaining between them. The length of the CDR3 is 13 residues. Germline assignment: CDR1 SEHNR and CDR2 FQNEAQ (reference sequence). CDR3 nucleotides: TGTGCCAGCAGCATAACAGGGAACACTGAAGCTTTCTTT. Translation: CASSITGNTEAFF.

Of note for this clone: The sample holds other DNA sequences that translate to the same CDR3. The gene calls are TRBV5-6 and TRBJ1-2; 7 bases are a match to TRBD1. The germline V gene encodes CDR1 SGHDT and CDR2 YYEEEE. The trim removed 4 bases at V and 1 base at J, leaving 7 bases unmatched. The CDR3 loop spans 15 amino acids. The CDR3 DNA reads as TGTGCCAGCAGCCTGGCGGACAGGAGTAACTATGGCTACACCTTC. Its translation: CASSLADRSNYGYTF.

The chain joins TRBV11-2 to TRBJ2-2, with D perhaps matching TRBD1 (5 bases). This CDR3 spans 17 amino acids. In germline, CDR1 is SGHAT, CDR2 FQNNGV. Trimming cost V 3 bases and J 6 bases, with 20 bases left between them. The CDR3 here is CASSFDFRVAIAGELFF. The DNA of the CDR3 is TGTGCCAGCAGCTTCGACTTCAGGGTCGCTATAGCCGGGGAGCTGTTTTTT.

This clone occurred a few times. V and J are TRBV16 and TRBJ1-5; D gene unclear. This CDR3 spans 13 amino acids. V was trimmed by 0 bases and J by 9 bases, leaving 9 bases between them. The germline V gene has CDR1 KGHSY and CDR2 FQNENV. CDR3 region: CASSQSMRGPQHF. CDR3 sequence (DNA): TGTGCCAGCAGCCAATCGATGAGAGGGCCCCAGCATTTT.

The rearrangement uses TRBV5-1 and TRBJ2-3; D not resolved. The CDR3 covers 15 residues. From germline, CDR1 is SGHRS and CDR2 YFSETQ. V lost 0 bases and J lost 0, with 8 bases in between. The CDR3, as DNA: TGCGCCAGCAGCTTGGACTCAGCTAGCACAGATACGCAGTATTTT. Translation: CASSLDSASTDTQYF.

The chain uses TRBV11-3 and TRBJ2-2, with unresolved D. This CDR3 is built from 16 residues. V lost 0 bases, J lost 7 bases, and 15 bases lay in between. The germline V gene has CDR1 SGHNT and CDR2 YENEEA. The CDR3 bases are TGTGCCAGCAGCTTAGACCCCGCCCGGGCAGACGGGGAGCTGTTTTTT. As protein: CASSLDPARADGELFF.

This clone turned up a few times. The J gene is TRBJ2-1, the V gene TRBV11-2, with no clear D. Trimming took 0 bases from V and 2 from J, leaving 8 bases between them. CDR1 and CDR2 (germline): SGHAT, FQNNGV. The CDR3 runs to 15 residues. The CDR3 loop reads CASSLDAAPYNEQFF. CDR3 in DNA: TGTGCCAGCAGCTTAGACGCAGCCCCCTACAATGAGCAGTTCTTC.

This chain links TRBV9 with TRBJ2-1, with 8 bases matching TRBD1. V was pared by 4 bases and J by 5 bases, with 11 bases of the junction left unmatched. The CDR3 sequence is 16 residues long. The germline V gene has CDR1 SGDLS and CDR2 YYNGEE. CDR3 DNA: TGTGCCAGCAGCCCCGTCCGGACAGGGACAAACAATGAGCAGTTCTTC. Protein product: CASSPVRTGTNNEQFF.

The chain joins TRBV4-2 to TRBJ1-4, with 7 bases that match TRBD1. Losses at the gene ends were 1 base for V and 7 bases for J; bases not matched to a gene: 12. The length of the CDR3 is 17 residues. CDR1 is LGHNA, CDR2 YNFKEQ, per germline. CDR3 nucleotides: TGTGCCAGCAGCCAAGTCCGACAGGGAGGAAGAAGTGAAAAACTGTTTTTT. Translated: CASSQVRQGGRSEKLFF.

This sequence joins TRBV19 and TRBJ1-4; D gene uncertain. The germline V gene has CDR1 LNHDA and CDR2 SQIVND (reference sequence). CDR3 size: 11 residues. V dropped 6 bases and J dropped 5 bases, with 4 bases sitting between them. The CDR3 nucleotides are TGTGCCAGTAGATTCAATGAAAAACTGTTTTTT. Residues: CASRFNEKLFF.